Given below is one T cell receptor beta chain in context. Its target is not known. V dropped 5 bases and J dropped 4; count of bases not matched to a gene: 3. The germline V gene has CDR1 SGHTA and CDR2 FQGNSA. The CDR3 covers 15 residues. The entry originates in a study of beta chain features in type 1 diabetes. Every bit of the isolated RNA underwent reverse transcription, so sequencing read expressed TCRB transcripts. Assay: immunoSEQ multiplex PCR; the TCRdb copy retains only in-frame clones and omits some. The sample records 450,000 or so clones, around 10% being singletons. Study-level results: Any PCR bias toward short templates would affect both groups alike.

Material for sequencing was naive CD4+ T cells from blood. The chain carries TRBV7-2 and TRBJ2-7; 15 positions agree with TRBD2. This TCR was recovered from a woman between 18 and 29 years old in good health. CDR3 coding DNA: TGTGCCAGCAGCGCGGGACTAGCGGGAGGTTACGAGCAGTACTTC. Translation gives CASSAGLAGGYEQYF. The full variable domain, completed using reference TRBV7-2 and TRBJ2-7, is GAGVSQSPSNKVTEKGKDVELRCDPISGHTALYWYRQSLGQGLEFLIYFQGNSAPDKSGLPSDRFSAERTGGSVSTLTIQRTQQEDSAVYLCASSAGLAGGYEQYFGPGTRLTVT.